This T cell receptor beta chain was identified in a study of shared clonotypes between healthy human individuals. Study conclusions and caveats: Blood was the sole source, and tissue repertoires probably differ.

Sequencing was at deep level. The data were produced by immunoSEQ multiplex PCR, yet TCRdb's version contains in-frame clones alone and is incomplete. The table lists about 2,500,000 clones, approximately 94% of them singletons. The CDR3 is made up of 14 amino acids. Germline V gene sequence: CDR1 SGHRS, CDR2 YFSETQ. V was pared by 4 bases and J by 3 bases, with 2 bases of the junction left unmatched. Comment on this clone: Its antigen is not identified. The same CDR3 also results from other DNA sequences found in this sample.

Source material: naive CD4+ T cells sorted from blood. Subset meaning: CD45RA+ positively selected. The gene calls are TRBV5-1 and TRBJ2-3, with 10 nucleotides matching TRBD1. This TCR was sampled from a young man in good health. This CDR3 is CASSMGQGTDTQYF. CDR3 DNA: TGCGCCAGCAGCATGGGACAGGGGACAGATACGCAGTATTTT.